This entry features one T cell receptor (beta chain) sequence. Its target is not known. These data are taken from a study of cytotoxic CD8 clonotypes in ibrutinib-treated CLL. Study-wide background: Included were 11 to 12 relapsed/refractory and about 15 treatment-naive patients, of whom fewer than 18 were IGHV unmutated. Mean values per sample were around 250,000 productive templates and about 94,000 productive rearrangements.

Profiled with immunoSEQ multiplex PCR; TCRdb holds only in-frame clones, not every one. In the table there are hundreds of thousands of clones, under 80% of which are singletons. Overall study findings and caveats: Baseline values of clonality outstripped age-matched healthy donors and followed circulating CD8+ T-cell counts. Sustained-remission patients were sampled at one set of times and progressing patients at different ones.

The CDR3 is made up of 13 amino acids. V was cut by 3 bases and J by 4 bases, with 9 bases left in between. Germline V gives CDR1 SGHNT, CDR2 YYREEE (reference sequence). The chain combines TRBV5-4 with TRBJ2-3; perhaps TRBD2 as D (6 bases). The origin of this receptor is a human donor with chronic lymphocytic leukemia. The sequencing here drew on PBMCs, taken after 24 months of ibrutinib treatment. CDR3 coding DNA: TGTGCCAGCAGCTGGGGCGGGGCAGATACGCAGTATTTT. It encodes CASSWGGADTQYF.